This TCR beta chain is from a study of T cell responses to AZD1222 COVID-19 vaccine. Concerning this clone: Its antigen is still unknown.

Study findings and constraints: At study baseline, merely six AZD1222 recipients were seropositive. In all cases, repertoires were sampled only after the peak T cell response. Spike was spanned by vaccine-associated CD4 TCRs, which were dominant at 160-218 and 743-854.

TCRdb's copy holds only in-frame clones and misses some; the assay was immunoSEQ multiplex PCR. The table shows more than 250,000 clones, with 93% occurring only once. Germline V gene lookup returns CDR1 DFQATT and CDR2 SNEGSKA (reference sequence). This CDR3 spans 15 amino acids. V lost 3 bases to trimming and J lost 0 bases; unmatched junction nucleotides: 5. The sequencing used peripheral blood, collected on day 0 of AZD1222 vaccination. The TCR was taken from an adult in good health. The chain has TRBV20-1 and TRBJ1-5; 7 nucleotides match TRBD1. The CDR3 region has the DNA TGCAGTGCTAGTATGGGACAGTATAGCAATCAGCCCCAGCATTTT. This translates into CSASMGQYSNQPQHF.